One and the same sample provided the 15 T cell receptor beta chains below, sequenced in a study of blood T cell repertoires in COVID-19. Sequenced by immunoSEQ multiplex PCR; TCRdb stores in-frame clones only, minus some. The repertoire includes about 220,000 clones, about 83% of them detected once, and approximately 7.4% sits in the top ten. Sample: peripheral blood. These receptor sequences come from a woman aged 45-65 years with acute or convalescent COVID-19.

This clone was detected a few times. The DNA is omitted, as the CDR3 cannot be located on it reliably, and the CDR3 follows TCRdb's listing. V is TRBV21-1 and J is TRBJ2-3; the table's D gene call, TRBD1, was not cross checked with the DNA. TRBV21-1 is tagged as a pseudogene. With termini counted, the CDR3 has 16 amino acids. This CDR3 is CASSKFGQGSTDTQYF.

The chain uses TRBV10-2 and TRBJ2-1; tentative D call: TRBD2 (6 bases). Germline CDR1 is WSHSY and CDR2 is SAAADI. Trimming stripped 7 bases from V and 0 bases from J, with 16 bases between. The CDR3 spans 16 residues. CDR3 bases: TGCGCCAGCACTTCTGACCGGGACTCCTCCTACAATGAGCAGTTCTTC. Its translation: CASTSDRDSSYNEQFF.

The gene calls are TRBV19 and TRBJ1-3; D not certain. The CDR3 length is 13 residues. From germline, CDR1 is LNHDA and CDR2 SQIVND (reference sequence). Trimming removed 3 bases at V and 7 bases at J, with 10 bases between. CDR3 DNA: TGTGCCAGTAGTATGCTACCCGGGAACACCATATATTTT. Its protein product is CASSMLPGNTIYF.

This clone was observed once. The CDR3 loop reads CATSAAGGPGTDTQYF. As DNA, the CDR3 is TGTGCCACCAGTGCGGCGGGAGGGCCGGGAACAGATACGCAGTATTTT. This chain joins TRBV24-1 and TRBJ2-3; 9 nucleotides match TRBD2. V shed 5 bases, J shed 3 bases, and the junction held 8 bases outside the gene matches. The CDR3 length is 16 residues. Germline values: CDR1 KGHDR, CDR2 SFDVKD.

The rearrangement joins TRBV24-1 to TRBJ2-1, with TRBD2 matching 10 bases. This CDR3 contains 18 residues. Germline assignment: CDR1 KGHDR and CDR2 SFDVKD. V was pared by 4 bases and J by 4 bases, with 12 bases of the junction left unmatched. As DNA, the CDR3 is TGTGCCACCAGTGACCCATCCACCGGGACTAGCGCGTACAATGAGCAGTTCTTC. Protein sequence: CATSDPSTGTSAYNEQFF.

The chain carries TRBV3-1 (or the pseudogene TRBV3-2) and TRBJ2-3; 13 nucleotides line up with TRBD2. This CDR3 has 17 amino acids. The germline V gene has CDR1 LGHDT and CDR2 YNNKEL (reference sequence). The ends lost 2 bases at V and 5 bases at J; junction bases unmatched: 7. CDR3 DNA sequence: TGTGCCAGCAGCCAACCGACTAGCGGGAGGACGCAAGATACGCAGTATTTT. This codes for CASSQPTSGRTQDTQYF.

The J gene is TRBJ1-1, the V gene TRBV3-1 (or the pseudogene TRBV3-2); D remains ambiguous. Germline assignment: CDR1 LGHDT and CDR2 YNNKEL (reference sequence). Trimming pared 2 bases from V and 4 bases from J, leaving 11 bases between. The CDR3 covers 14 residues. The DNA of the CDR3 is TGTGCCAGCAGCCAACTGACTGTCACCACTGAAGCTTTCTTT. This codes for CASSQLTVTTEAFF.

CDR3 amino acids: CASSLTGSPGELFF. CDR3 coding DNA: TGTGCCAGCAGCTTGACAGGGTCACCCGGGGAGCTGTTTTTT. V usage is TRBV3-1 (or the pseudogene TRBV3-2) and J usage is TRBJ2-2; 7 positions agree with TRBD1. This CDR3 has 14 residues. V shed 5 bases and J 6 bases; nucleotides not matched to a gene: 6. Germline V gene sequence: CDR1 LGHDT, CDR2 YNNKEL (reference sequence).

This CDR3 is CASSPPVLAGTYNEQFF. DNA for the CDR3: TGTGCCAGCAGCCCCCCCGTATTAGCGGGAACCTACAATGAGCAGTTCTTC. The chain recombines TRBV7-9 with TRBJ2-1; TRBD2 matches at 8 bases. CDR3 length equals 17 residues. Trimming took 5 bases from V and 2 from J; bases not matched to a gene: 11. Germline CDR1 and CDR2: SEHNR and FQNEAQ (reference sequence).

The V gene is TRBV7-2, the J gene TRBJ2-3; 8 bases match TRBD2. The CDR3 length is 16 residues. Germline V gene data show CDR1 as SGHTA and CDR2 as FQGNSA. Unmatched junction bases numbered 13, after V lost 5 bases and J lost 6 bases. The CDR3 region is CASSPGAGGPLDTQYF. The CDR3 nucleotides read TGTGCCAGCAGCCCCGGTGCGGGAGGCCCCTTGGATACGCAGTATTTT.

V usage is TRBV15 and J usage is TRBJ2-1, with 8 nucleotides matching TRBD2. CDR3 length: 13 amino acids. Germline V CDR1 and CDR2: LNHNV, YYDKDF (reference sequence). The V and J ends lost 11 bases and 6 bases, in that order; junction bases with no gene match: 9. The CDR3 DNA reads TGTGCCGCCCGTCGAGCGGGAGTCAATGAGCAGTTCTTC. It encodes CAARRAGVNEQFF. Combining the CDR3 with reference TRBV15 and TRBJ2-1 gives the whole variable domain DAMVIQNPRYQVTQFGKPVTLSCSQTLNHNVMYWYQQKSSQAPKLLFHYYDKDFNNEADTPDNFQSRRPNTSFCFLDIRSPGLGDTAMYLCAARRAGVNEQFFGPGTRLTVL.

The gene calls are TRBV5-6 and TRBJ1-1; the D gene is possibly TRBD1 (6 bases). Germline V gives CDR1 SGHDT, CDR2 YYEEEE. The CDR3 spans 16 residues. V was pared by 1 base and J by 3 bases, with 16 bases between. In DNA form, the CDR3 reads TGTGCCAGCAGCTTGTATACCACGGGGGGGCACACTGAAGCTTTCTTT. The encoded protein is CASSLYTTGGHTEAFF.

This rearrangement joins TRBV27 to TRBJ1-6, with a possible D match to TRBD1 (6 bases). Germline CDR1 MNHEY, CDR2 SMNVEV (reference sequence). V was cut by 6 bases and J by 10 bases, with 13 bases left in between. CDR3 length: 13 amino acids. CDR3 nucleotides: TGTGCCAGCAGCTCACAGGGAGGGTCACCCCTCCACTTT. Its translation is CASSSQGGSPLHF.

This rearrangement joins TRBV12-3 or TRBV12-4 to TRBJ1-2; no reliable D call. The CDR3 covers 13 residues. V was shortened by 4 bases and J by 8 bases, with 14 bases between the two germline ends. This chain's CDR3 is CASSSPGLKGYTF. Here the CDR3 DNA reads TGTGCCAGCAGTTCGCCGGGGTTAAAAGGCTACACCTTC.

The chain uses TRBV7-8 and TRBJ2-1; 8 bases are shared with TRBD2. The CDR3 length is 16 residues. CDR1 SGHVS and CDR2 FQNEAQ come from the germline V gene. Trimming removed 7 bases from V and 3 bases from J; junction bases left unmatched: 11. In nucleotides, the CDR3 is TGTGCCAGCACCTCCACCAGGGCGGGAGGCTACAATGAGCAGTTCTTC. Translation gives CASTSTRAGGYNEQFF. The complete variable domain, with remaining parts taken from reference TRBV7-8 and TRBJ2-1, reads GAGVSQSPRYKVAKRGQDVALRCDPISGHVSLFWYQQALGQGPEFLTYFQNEAQLDKSGLPSDRFFAERPEGSVSTLKIQRTQQEDSAVYLCASTSTRAGGYNEQFFGPGTRLTVL.